One sample yielded the 20 T cell receptor beta chains listed below, sequenced in a study of identical twins. TCRdb analysed the 5' RACE reads with MiXCR anew, one entry per CDR3 protein. Here the sample spans approximately 260,000 distinct CDR3 sequences, about 8.5% being singletons. The same sample was also studied in work on yellow fever vaccine responses in identical twins.

Sequencing was performed on CD8+ T cells sorted from blood. These receptor sequences come from a woman aged 18-29 years in good health.

This clonotype was seen ten or more times. The gene calls are TRBV5-1 and TRBJ2-1; D gene unclear. Germline assignment: CDR1 SGHRS and CDR2 YFSETQ. This CDR3 comprises 10 residues. Trimming removed 5 bases from V and 12 bases from J, with 9 bases in between. CDR3 bases: TGCGCCAGCAGAGACGGATCGCAGTTCTTC. This translates into CASRDGSQFF.

The rearrangement joins TRBV2 to TRBJ2-1; D ambiguous. CDR1 is SNHLY and CDR2 is FYNNEI in the germline V gene. With 7 bases removed from V and 6 bases from J, the gap between germline ends came to 13 bases. The CDR3 sequence is 13 residues long. CDR3 amino acids: CASTQSGANEQFF. Written as DNA, the CDR3 is TGTGCCAGCACCCAATCGGGCGCCAATGAGCAGTTCTTC.

V and J are TRBV25-1 and TRBJ2-5; weak D call: TRBD1 (5 bases). CDR3 length: 13 amino acids. V lost 7 bases and J 4 bases, leaving 13 bases between the germline ends. Germline CDR1 is MGHDK and CDR2 is SYGVNS. CDR3 protein: CASMAGLIETQYF. The CDR3 DNA reads TGTGCCAGCATGGCAGGGCTCATAGAGACCCAGTACTTC.

V is TRBV27 and J is TRBJ2-3, with 10 bases lining up with TRBD2. The CDR3 contains 11 residues. The germline V gene has CDR1 MNHEY and CDR2 SMNVEV (reference sequence). With V trimmed by 8 bases and J by 14 bases, 7 bases remained unmatched. CDR3 residues: CASALAGVLYF. The CDR3 coding sequence is TGTGCCAGCGCCCTAGCGGGGGTTCTGTATTTT.

This clonotype was seen a few times. The chain has TRBV4-2 and TRBJ2-3; TRBD2 aligns across 10 bases. This CDR3 is built from 19 residues. Germline CDR1 is LGHNA and CDR2 is YNFKEQ. V dropped 1 base and J dropped 0; count of bases not matched to a gene: 10. CDR3 sequence: CASSQATGPAGGSTDTQYF. The CDR3 DNA sequence: TGTGCCAGCAGCCAAGCCACCGGTCCAGCGGGGGGGAGCACAGATACGCAGTATTTT.

V usage is TRBV28 and J usage is TRBJ2-2; D gene unclear. Between the trimmed V and J ends, which lost 7 bases and 0 bases, there was a span of 15 bases. Per germline, CDR1 MDHEN and CDR2 SYDVKM. The CDR3 length is 16 residues. In DNA form, the CDR3 reads TGTGCCAGCATCCTCGACCGGAGCTCGAACACCGGGGAGCTGTTTTTT. Translated: CASILDRSSNTGELFF.

This clonotype was seen repeatedly, ten times or more. The chain is built from TRBV12-3 or TRBV12-4 and TRBJ1-4; 9 bases agree with TRBD1. The V segment lost 4 bases and the J segment 3 bases; nucleotides outside the gene matches: 6. The CDR3 length is 16 residues. The DNA for the CDR3 is TGTGCCAGCAGTTCATACCGGGACAGGGCTAATGAAAAACTGTTTTTT. The encoded protein is CASSSYRDRANEKLFF.

This clonotype has only one observation. A junction boundary mismatches the germline segment, possibly from a read error. The chain is built from TRBV28 and TRBJ2-7; D is perhaps TRBD1 (6 bases). Per the germline V gene, CDR1 is MDHEN and CDR2 is SYDVKM. The CDR3 contains 13 residues. In nucleotides, the CDR3 is TGTGCCAGCATCGACAGGCTTGACTACGAGGAGTACTTC. Its protein is CASIDRLDYEEYF.

The sample holds a few counts of this clonotype. The gene calls are TRBV5-1 and TRBJ1-2; TRBD1 matches at 9 bases. The CDR3 is 14 amino acids. CDR1 is SGHRS and CDR2 is YFSETQ in the germline V gene. The V and J ends lost 1 base and 8 bases, in that order; junction bases with no gene match: 6. The CDR3 DNA sequence: TGCGCCAGCAGCTTGACGGGACAGGGAGGCGGCTACACCTTC. This gives the protein CASSLTGQGGGYTF.

The CDR3 DNA is TGTGCCAGCAGCGGGACTAGCGGGACCCACCCGTACAATGAGCAGTTCTTC. It codes for CASSGTSGTHPYNEQFF. The genes are TRBV6-1 and TRBJ2-1; 13 bases match TRBD2. Germline values: CDR1 MNHNS, CDR2 SASEGT. V was pared by 6 bases and J by 4 bases, with 9 bases of the junction left unmatched. The CDR3 runs 17 residues.

The chain employs TRBV15 and TRBJ2-5; D may match TRBD1 or TRBD2 (7 bases each). The germline CDR1 and CDR2 sequences are LNHNV and YYDKDF (reference sequence). Trimming removed 3 bases at V and 6 bases at J, with 20 bases between. The CDR3 runs 16 residues. The DNA of the CDR3 is TGTGCCACCAGCAGTCCCCAGGGGGGGGATGCGCAGACCCAGTACTTC. Translated, it gives CATSSPQGGDAQTQYF.

There are a few counts of this clonotype. The gene calls are TRBV12-3 or TRBV12-4 and TRBJ2-7, with D possibly being TRBD1 (6 bases). V lost 5 bases and J 0 bases, leaving 14 bases between the germline ends. CDR3 length equals 15 residues. CDR3 amino acids: CASSDNPDSSYEQYF. The CDR3 DNA reads as TGTGCCAGCAGTGACAACCCGGACAGCTCCTACGAGCAGTACTTC.

This clonotype has ten or more counts. V and J are TRBV27 and TRBJ2-7; D unresolved. CDR1 is MNHEY and CDR2 is SMNVEV in the germline V gene (reference sequence). Trimming stripped 3 bases from V and 2 bases from J, with 11 bases between. The CDR3 is 14 residues long. The CDR3 DNA reads TGTGCCAGCAGTTTGGGGAACAGCCCCTACGAGCAGTACTTC. This gives the protein CASSLGNSPYEQYF.

This clonotype was picked up a small number of times. CDR3 amino acids: CASSYTSGIQETQYF. The DNA for the CDR3 is TGTGCCAGCAGTTATACTAGCGGGATACAAGAGACCCAGTACTTC. V usage is TRBV27 and J usage is TRBJ2-5; 10 bases are a match to TRBD2. The length of the CDR3 is 15 residues. CDR1 is MNHEY, CDR2 SMNVEV, per germline (reference sequence). Germline trimming cut 4 bases from V and 2 bases from J; bases unmatched to any gene: 4.

This clonotype showed up many times. The chain employs TRBV6-2 or TRBV6-3 and TRBJ2-3; TRBD1 aligns across 10 bases. V gave up 4 bases and J gave up 3 bases; unmatched junction bases: 4. Germline assignment: CDR1 MNHEY and CDR2 SVGEGT. There are 15 residues in the CDR3. CDR3: CASSLPGQGTDTQYF. For the CDR3, the DNA is TGTGCCAGCAGTTTACCGGGACAGGGGACAGATACGCAGTATTTT.

CDR3 in amino acids: CASSFPADLSTDTQYF. In DNA, the CDR3 is TGTGCCAGCAGTTTTCCCGCGGACCTTAGCACAGATACGCAGTATTTT. The chain has TRBV6-2 or TRBV6-3 and TRBJ2-3; D is unresolved. Trimming removed 4 bases at V and 0 bases at J, with 14 bases between. The CDR3 has 16 residues. In germline, CDR1 is MNHEY, CDR2 SVGEGT.

This clonotype was observed at least ten times. V is TRBV20-1 and J is TRBJ2-3, with a possible D match to TRBD2 (6 bases). The V end was cut by 1 base, the J end by 2 bases, with 13 bases between. Germline CDR1 and CDR2: DFQATT and SNEGSKA (reference sequence). The CDR3 extends over 15 amino acids. CDR3 protein: CSARVGAGDTDTQYF. The DNA of the CDR3 is TGCAGTGCTAGAGTAGGAGCGGGTGACACAGATACGCAGTATTTT.

CDR3 in amino acids: CASSQVEESETQYF. The CDR3, as DNA: TGCGCCAGCAGCCAAGTTGAAGAGTCGGAGACCCAGTACTTC. The chain is built from TRBV4-3 and TRBJ2-5; no reliable D call. Germline assignment: CDR1 LGHNA and CDR2 YSLEER. V gave up 1 base and J gave up 5 bases, with 11 bases separating them. The CDR3 runs 14 residues.

This clonotype has just a few counts. The J gene is TRBJ2-7, the V gene TRBV20-1; 9 nucleotides line up with TRBD2. There are 18 residues in the CDR3. The V segment lost 0 bases and the J segment 3 bases; nucleotides outside the gene matches: 15. The V gene's germline CDR1 is DFQATT and CDR2 SNEGSKA (reference sequence). The CDR3 spells CSARDPDLVAGDSYEQYF. The DNA of the CDR3 is TGCAGTGCTAGAGACCCCGATCTTGTAGCGGGAGATAGCTACGAGCAGTACTTC.

This clonotype was recorded many times. The chain links TRBV4-3 to TRBJ2-1; no clear D gene. CDR1 is LGHNA and CDR2 is YSLEER in the germline V gene. Trimming took 0 bases from V and 5 from J, leaving 8 bases between them. The CDR3 sequence is 14 residues long. This CDR3 is CASSQDVLDNEQFF. In DNA, the CDR3 is TGCGCCAGCAGCCAAGATGTACTGGACAATGAGCAGTTCTTC.